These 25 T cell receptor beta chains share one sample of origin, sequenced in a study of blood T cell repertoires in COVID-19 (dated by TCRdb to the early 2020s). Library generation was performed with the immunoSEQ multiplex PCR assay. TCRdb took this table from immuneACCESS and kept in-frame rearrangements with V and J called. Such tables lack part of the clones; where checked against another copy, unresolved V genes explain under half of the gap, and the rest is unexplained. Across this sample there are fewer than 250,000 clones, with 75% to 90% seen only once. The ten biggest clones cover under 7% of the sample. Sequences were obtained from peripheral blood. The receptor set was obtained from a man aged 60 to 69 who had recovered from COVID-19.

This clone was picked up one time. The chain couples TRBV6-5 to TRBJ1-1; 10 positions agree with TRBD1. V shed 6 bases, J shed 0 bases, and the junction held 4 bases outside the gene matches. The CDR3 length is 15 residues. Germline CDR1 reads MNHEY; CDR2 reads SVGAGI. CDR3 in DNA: TGTGCCAGCAGAAGGGACAGGGGCATGAACACTGAAGCTTTCTTT. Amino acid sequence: CASRRDRGMNTEAFF.

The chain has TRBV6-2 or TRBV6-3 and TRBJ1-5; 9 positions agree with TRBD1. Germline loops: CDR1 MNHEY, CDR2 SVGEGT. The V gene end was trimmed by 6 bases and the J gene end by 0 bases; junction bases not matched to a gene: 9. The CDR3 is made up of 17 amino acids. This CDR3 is CASSPRDRVVSNQPQHF. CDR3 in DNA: TGTGCCAGCAGCCCTCGGGACAGGGTTGTTAGCAATCAGCCCCAGCATTTT.

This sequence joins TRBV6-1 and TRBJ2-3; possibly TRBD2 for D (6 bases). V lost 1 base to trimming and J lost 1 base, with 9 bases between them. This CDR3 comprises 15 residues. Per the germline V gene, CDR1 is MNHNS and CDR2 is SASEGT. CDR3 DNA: TGTGCCAGCAGTGAAGGGGGGGTGGGCACAGATACGCAGTATTTT. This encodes CASSEGGVGTDTQYF.

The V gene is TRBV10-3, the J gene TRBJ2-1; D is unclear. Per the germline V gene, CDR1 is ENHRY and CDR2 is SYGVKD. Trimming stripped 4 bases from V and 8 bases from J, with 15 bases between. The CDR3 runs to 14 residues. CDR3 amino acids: CAISAGQTLYEQFF. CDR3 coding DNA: TGTGCCATCAGTGCTGGCCAGACTCTTTATGAGCAGTTCTTC.

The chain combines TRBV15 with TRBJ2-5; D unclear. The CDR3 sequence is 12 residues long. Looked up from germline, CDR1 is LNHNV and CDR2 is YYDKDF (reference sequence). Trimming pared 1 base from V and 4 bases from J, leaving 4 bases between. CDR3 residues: CATSRGPETQYF. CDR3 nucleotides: TGTGCCACCAGCAGAGGGCCAGAGACCCAGTACTTC.

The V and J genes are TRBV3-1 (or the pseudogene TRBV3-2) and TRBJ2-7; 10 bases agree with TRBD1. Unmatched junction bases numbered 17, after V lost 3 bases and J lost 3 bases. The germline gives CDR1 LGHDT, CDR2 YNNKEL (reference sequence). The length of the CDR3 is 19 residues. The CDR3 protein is CASSQIPGQGMRGNYEQYF. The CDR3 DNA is TGTGCCAGCAGCCAGATACCGGGACAGGGGATGAGGGGTAACTACGAGCAGTACTTC.

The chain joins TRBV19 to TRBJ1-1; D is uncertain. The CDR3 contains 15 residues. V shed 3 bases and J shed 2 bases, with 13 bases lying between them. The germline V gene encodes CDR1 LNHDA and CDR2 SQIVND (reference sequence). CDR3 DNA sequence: TGTGCCAGTAGTATTTGGGCAGTTCCTAACACTGAAGCTTTCTTT. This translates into CASSIWAVPNTEAFF.

CDR3 residues: CASSRDRASSYEQYF. DNA for the CDR3: TGTGCCAGCAGCCGGGACAGGGCGAGCTCCTACGAGCAGTACTTC. The chain uses TRBV5-4 and TRBJ2-7; 9 bases align to TRBD1. The CDR3 spans 15 residues. The V segment lost 4 bases and the J segment 0 bases; nucleotides outside the gene matches: 5. Germline-derived CDR1 and CDR2 are SGHNT and YYREEE (reference sequence).

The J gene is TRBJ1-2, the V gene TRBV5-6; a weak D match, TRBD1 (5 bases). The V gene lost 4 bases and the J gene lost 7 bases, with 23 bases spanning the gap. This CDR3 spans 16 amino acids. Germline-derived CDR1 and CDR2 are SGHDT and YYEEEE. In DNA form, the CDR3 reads TGTGCCAGCAGCCGGGACTACCGAACCCCGGGGGTTGGCTACACCTTC. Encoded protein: CASSRDYRTPGVGYTF.

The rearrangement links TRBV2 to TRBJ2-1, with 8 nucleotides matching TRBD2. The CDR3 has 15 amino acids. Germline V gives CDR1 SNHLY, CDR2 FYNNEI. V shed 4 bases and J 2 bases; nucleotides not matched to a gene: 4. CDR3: CASSVTSGAYNEQFF. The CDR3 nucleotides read TGTGCCAGCAGTGTAACTAGCGGAGCCTACAATGAGCAGTTCTTC. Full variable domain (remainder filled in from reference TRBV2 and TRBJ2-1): EPEVTQTPSHQVTQMGQEVILRCVPISNHLYFYWYRQILGQKVEFLVSFYNNEISEKSEIFDDQFSVERPDGSNFTLKIRSTKLEDSAMYFCASSVTSGAYNEQFFGPGTRLTVL.

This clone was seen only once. The CDR3 spells CASRPHRADTGELFF. The CDR3 DNA reads as TGTGCCAGCAGACCCCACAGGGCGGACACCGGGGAGCTGTTTTTT. The chain recombines TRBV7-2 with TRBJ2-2, with a tentative D call TRBD1 (6 bases). Trimming removed 6 bases from V and 3 bases from J, with 14 bases in between. The germline V gene encodes CDR1 SGHTA and CDR2 FQGNSA. The CDR3 contains 15 residues.

The CDR3 is CASSYTPGIANEKLFF. The CDR3, as DNA: TGTGCCAGCAGTTACACCCCGGGGATTGCAAATGAAAAACTGTTTTTT. The chain recombines TRBV6-2 or TRBV6-3 with TRBJ1-4; D is uncertain. This CDR3 contains 16 residues. Germline loops: CDR1 MNHEY, CDR2 SVGEGT. V was shortened by 2 bases and J by 5 bases, with 15 bases between the two germline ends.

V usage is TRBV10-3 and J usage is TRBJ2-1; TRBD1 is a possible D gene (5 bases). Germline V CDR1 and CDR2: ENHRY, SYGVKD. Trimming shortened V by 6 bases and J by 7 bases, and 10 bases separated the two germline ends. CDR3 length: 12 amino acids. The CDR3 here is CAIRAPGNEQFF. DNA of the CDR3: TGTGCCATCAGGGCCCCAGGGAATGAGCAGTTCTTC.

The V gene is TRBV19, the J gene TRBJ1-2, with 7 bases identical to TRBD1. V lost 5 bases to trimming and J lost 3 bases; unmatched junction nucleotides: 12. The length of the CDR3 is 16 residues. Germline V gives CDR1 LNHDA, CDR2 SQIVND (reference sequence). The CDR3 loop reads CASSLNRQGGDYGYTF. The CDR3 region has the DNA TGTGCCAGTAGTCTCAACCGTCAAGGGGGCGACTATGGCTACACCTTC.

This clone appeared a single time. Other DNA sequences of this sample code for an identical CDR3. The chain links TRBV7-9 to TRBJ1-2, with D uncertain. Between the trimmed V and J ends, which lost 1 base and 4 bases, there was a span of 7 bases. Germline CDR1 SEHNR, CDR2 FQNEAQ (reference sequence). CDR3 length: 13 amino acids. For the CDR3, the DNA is TGTGCCAGCAGCTTAGGGTCCAGCTATGGCTACACCTTC. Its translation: CASSLGSSYGYTF.

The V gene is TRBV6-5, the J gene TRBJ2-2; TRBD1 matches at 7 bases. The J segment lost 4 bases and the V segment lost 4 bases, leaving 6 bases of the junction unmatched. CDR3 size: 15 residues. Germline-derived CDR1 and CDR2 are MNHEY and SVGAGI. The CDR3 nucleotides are TGTGCCAGCAGTTCAACAGGGGTCGCCACCGGGGAGCTGTTTTTT. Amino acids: CASSSTGVATGELFF.

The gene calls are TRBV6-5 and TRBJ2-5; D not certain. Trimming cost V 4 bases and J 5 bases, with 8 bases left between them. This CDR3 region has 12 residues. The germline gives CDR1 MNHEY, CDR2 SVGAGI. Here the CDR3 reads CASSSEWETQYF. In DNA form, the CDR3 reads TGTGCCAGCAGTTCGGAGTGGGAGACCCAGTACTTC.

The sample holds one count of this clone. The CDR3 region is CASSSTDRQRYGYTF. CDR3 DNA: TGTGCCAGCAGTTCCACCGATCGACAGCGCTATGGCTACACCTTC. The chain carries TRBV28 and TRBJ1-2; D is perhaps TRBD1 (5 bases). The CDR3 consists of 15 residues. Germline CDR1 and CDR2: MDHEN and SYDVKM. Trimming cost V 4 bases and J 4 bases, with 16 bases left between them.

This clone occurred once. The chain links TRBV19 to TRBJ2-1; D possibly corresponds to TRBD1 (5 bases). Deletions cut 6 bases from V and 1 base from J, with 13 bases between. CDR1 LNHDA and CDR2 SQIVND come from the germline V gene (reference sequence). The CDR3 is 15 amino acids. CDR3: CASSPQGKSYNEQFF. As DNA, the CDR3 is TGTGCCAGTAGCCCCCAGGGTAAGTCCTACAATGAGCAGTTCTTC.

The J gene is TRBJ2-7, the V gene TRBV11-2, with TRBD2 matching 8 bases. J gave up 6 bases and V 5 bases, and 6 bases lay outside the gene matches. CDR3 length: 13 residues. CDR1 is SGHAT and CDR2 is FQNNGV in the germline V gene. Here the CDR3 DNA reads TGTGCCAGCAGCCGGGGGGGCCTGTCCGAGCAGTACTTC. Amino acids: CASSRGGLSEQYF.

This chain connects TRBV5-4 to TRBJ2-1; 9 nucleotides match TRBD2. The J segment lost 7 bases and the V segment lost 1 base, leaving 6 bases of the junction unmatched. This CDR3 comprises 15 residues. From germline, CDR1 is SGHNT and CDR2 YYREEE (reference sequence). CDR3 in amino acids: CASSLMTSGQNEQFF. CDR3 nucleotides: TGTGCCAGCAGCTTGATGACTAGCGGCCAGAATGAGCAGTTCTTC.

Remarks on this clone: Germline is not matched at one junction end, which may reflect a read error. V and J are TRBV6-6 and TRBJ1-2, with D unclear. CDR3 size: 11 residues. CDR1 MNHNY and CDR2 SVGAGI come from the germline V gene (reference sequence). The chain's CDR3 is CASSYSSGRFF. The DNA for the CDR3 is TGTGCCAGCAGTTACTCGAGTGGTCGGTTTTTC.

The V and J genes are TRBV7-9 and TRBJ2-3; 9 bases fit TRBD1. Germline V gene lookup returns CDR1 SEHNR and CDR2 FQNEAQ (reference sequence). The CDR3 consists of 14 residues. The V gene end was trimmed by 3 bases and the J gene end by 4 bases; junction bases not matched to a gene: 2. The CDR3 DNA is TGTGCCAGCAGCTTGAGACAGGGGGCAGATACGCAGTATTTT. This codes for CASSLRQGADTQYF.

The CDR3 loop is CASRAGWEDEQYF. CDR3 nucleotide sequence: TGTGCCAGCCGGGCGGGGTGGGAGGACGAGCAGTACTTC. V is TRBV6-5 and J is TRBJ2-7; TRBD2 might be the D (6 bases). This CDR3 region has 13 residues. The V end lost 8 bases, the J end lost 5 bases, and 16 bases lay between the germline ends. Germline CDR1 and CDR2: MNHEY and SVGAGI.

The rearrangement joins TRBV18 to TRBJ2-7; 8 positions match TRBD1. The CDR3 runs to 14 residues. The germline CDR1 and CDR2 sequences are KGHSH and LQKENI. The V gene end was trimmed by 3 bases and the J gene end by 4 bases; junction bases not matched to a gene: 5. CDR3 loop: CASSPSTGEYEQYF. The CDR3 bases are TGTGCCAGCTCACCCTCGACAGGGGAGTACGAGCAGTACTTC.